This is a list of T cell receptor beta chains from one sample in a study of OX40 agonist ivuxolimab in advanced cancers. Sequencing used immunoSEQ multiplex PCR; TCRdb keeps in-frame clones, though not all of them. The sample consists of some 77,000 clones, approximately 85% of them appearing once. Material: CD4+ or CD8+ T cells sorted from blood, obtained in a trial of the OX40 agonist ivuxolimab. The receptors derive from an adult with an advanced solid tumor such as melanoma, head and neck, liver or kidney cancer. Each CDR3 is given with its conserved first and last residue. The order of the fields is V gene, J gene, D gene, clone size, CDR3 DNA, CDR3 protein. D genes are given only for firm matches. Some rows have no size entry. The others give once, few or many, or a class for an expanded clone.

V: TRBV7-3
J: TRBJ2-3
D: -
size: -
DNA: TGTGCCAGCAGCTCTACCATGGATACGCAGTATTTT
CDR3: CASSSTMDTQYF

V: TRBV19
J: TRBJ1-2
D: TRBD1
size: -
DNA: TGTGCCAGTAGTGCTCACTGGGACAGGCAAAACTATGGCTACACCTTC
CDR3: CASSAHWDRQNYGYTF

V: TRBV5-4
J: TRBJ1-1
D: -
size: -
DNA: TGTGCCAGCAGCTTGGCCGGGAGGGGGGCTCACACTGAAGCTTTCTTT
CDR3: CASSLAGRGAHTEAFF

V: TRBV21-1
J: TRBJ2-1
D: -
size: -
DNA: TGTGCCAGCAGCTCCCGGACCCGCAGTGAGCAGTTCTTC
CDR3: CASSSRTRSEQFF

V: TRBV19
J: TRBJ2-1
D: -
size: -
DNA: TGTGCCAGTAGTGGACCACCGCTCTACAATGAGCAGTTCTTC
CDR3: CASSGPPLYNEQFF

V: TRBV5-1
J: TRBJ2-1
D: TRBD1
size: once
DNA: TGCGCCAGCAGCCGGACAGGTTATTACAATGAGCAGTTCTTC
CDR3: CASSRTGYYNEQFF

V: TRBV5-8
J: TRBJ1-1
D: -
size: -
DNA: TGTGCCAGCAAGCTTGAACCAGGGCGGGTGAACACTGAAGCTTTCTTT
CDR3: CASKLEPGRVNTEAFF

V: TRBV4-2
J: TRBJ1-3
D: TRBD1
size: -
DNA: TGTGCCAGCAGCCAAGAAGACGACAGGGGGTTAAACACCATATATTTT
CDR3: CASSQEDDRGLNTIYF

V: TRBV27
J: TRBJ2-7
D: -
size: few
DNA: TGTGCCAGCAGTTTAGAGACAGGCTCCTACGAGCAGTACTTC
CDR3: CASSLETGSYEQYF

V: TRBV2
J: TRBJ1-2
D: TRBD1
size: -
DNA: TGTGCCAGCAGTGAAGACAGGGGAGCTAACTATGGCTACACCTTC
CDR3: CASSEDRGANYGYTF

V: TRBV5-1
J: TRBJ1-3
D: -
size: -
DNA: TGCGCCAGCAGCTTGGGGGCCGGCTCTGGAAACACCATATATTTT
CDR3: CASSLGAGSGNTIYF

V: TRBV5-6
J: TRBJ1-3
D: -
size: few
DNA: TGTGCCAGCAGCTTGGCGGCAGTCAGTGCGAACACCATATATTTT
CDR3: CASSLAAVSANTIYF

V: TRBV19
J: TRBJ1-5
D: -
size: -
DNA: TGTGCCAGTAGTATAGAAGGTGGGGGTCAGCCCCAGCATTTT
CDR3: CASSIEGGGQPQHF

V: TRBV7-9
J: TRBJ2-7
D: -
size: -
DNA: TGTGCCAGCAGCTTTGTTGCGAGAGCCTACGAGCAGTACTTC
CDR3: CASSFVARAYEQYF

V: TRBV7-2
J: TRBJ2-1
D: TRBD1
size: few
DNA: TGTGCCAGCAGCTCCCCAGGGACAGGTCTAATAAATGAGCAGTTCTTC
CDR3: CASSSPGTGLINEQFF

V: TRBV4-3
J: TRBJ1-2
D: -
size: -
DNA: TGCGCCAGCAGCCAAGAGGTAGGGGACTATGGCTACACCTTC
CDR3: CASSQEVGDYGYTF

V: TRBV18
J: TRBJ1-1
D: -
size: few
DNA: TGTGCCAGCTCACCGTTCCTGGGGGGCGGCACTGAAGCTTTCTTT
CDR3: CASSPFLGGGTEAFF

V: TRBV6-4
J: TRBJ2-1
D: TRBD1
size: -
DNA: TGTGCCAGCAGGACAGGGGTCGCAAATGAGCAGTTCTTC
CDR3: CASRTGVANEQFF

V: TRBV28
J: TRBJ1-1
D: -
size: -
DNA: TGTGCCAGCAGGCTGACAGCTGAAGCTTTCTTT
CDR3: CASRLTAEAFF

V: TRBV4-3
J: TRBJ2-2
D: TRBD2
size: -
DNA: TGCGCCAGCAGCCAAAAAGGAACTAGCGGGGGGGCCAGGGCCGGGGAGCTGTTTTTT
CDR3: CASSQKGTSGGARAGELFF

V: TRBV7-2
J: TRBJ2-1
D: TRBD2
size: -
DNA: TGTGCCAGCAGCTTAGAAGGTTCGGGGGGTCACAATGAGCAGTTCTTC
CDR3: CASSLEGSGGHNEQFF

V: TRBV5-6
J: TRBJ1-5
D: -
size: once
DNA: TGTGCCAGCAGCATCACTGGGGGCAATCAGCCCCAGCATTTT
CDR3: CASSITGGNQPQHF

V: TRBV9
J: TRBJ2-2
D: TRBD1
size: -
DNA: TGTGCCAGCAGCGGCATGGGACAGGGGATGGCCGGGGAGCTGTTTTTT
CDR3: CASSGMGQGMAGELFF

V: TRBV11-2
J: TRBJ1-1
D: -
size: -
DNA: TGTGCCAGCAACGGCCTGAGGGGAGGCACTGAAGCTTTCTTT
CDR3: CASNGLRGGTEAFF

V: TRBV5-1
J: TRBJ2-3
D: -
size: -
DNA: TGCGCCAGCAGCTGGCTAACAGATACGCAGTATTTT
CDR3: CASSWLTDTQYF

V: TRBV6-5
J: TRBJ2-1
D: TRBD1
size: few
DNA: TGTGCCAGCAGTCCCGGGACAGGGTCCTACAATGAGCAGTTCTTC
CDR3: CASSPGTGSYNEQFF

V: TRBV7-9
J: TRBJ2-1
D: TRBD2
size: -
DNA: TGTGCCAGCAGCGTGGGGACTAGCGCCGGGAGGGATGAGCAGTTCTTC
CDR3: CASSVGTSAGRDEQFF